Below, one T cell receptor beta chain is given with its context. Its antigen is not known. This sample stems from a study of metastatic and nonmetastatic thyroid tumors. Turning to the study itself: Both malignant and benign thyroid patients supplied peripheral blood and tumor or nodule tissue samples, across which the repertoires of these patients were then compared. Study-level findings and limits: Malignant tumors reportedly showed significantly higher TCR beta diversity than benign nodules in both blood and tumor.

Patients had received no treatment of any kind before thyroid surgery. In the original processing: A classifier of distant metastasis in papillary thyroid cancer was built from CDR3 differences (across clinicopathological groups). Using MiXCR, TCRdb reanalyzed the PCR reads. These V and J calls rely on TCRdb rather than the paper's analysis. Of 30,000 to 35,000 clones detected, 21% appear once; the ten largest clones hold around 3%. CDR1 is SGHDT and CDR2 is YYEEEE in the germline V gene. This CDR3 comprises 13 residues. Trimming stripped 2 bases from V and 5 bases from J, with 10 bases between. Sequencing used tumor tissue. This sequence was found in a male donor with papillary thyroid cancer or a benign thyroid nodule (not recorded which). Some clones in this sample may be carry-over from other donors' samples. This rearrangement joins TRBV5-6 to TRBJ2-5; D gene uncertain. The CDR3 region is CASSLPPVETQYF. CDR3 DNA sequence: TGTGCCAGCAGCTTACCCCCGGTTGAGACCCAGTACTTC.